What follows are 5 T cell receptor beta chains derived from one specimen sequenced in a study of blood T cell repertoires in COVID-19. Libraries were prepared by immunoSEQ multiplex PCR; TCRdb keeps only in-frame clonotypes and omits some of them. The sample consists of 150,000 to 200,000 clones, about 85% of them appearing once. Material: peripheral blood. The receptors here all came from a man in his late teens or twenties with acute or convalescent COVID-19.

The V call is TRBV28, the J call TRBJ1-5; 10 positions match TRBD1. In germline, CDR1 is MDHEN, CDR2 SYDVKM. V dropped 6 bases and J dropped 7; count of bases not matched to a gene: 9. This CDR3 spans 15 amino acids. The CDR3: CASSNAGTGEQPQHF. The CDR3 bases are TGTGCCAGCAGCAATGCCGGGACAGGGGAACAGCCCCAGCATTTT.

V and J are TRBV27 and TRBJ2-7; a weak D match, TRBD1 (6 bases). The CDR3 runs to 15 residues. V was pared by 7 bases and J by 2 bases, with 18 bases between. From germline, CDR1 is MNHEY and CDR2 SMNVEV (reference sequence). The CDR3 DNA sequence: TGTGCCAGCACATCCCGGGACACCGTTCCCTACGAGCAGTACTTC. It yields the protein CASTSRDTVPYEQYF.

The CDR3 here is CASSVGRAQGQPQHF. The CDR3 nucleotides are TGTGCCAGCAGTGTCGGGCGGGCGCAGGGGCAGCCCCAGCATTTT. This chain links TRBV2 with TRBJ1-5, with D tentatively TRBD1 (6 bases). CDR3 length: 15 residues. The germline V gene encodes CDR1 SNHLY and CDR2 FYNNEI. The V end lost 4 bases, the J end lost 7 bases, and 17 bases lay between the germline ends.

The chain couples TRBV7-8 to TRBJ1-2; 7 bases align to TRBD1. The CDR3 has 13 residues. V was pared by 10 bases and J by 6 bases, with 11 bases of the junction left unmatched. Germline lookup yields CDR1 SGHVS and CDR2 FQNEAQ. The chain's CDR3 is CATTLGRGNGYTF. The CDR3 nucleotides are TGTGCCACCACTCTGGGCAGGGGGAATGGCTACACCTTC.

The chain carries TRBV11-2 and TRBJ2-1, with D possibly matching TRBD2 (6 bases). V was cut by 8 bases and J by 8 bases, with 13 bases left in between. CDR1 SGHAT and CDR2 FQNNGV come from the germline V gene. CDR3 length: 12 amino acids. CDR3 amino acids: CASGDGGHEQFF. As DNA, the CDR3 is TGTGCCAGCGGGGATGGAGGGCATGAGCAGTTCTTC.